The source of this T cell receptor beta chain is a study of T cell repertoires in cytomegalovirus infection. At the level of the study: It was the public TCR beta signatures that indicated both CMV infection and matching HLA type.

About this clonotype itself: The target antigen is unknown.

TCRdb independently ran MiXCR on the reads; one entry per CDR3 protein. The profile covers 600,000 to 700,000 distinct CDR3 sequences, with 30% to 35% appearing a single time and about 18% taken by the ten largest. The specimen was cultured PBMCs, collected from culture after CMV antigen stimulation. This clonotype originated in a human donor in good health (CMV status not recorded). Some clones in this sample may be carry-over from other donors' samples.

CDR3 loop: CSATTTDTQYF. In nucleotides, the CDR3 is TGCAGTGCTACAACCACAGATACGCAGTATTTT. The chain combines TRBV20-1 with TRBJ2-3; D is undetermined. V was clipped by 4 bases and J by 2 bases, with 4 bases between them. The CDR3 runs to 11 residues. Germline CDR1 is DFQATT and CDR2 is SNEGSKA (reference sequence).